The 32 T cell receptor beta chains below all came from one sample that was sequenced in a study of T cells and Merkel cell carcinoma outcomes. Profiled with immunoSEQ multiplex PCR; TCRdb holds only in-frame clones, not every one. There are 6,000 or so clones in the sample; 65% to 80% occur only once, and over 12% lies in the top ten. What was sequenced was tumor tissue from Merkel cell carcinoma. The receptors derive from a human donor with Merkel cell carcinoma. Some clones in this sample may be carry-over from other donors' samples.

The chain couples TRBV5-4 to TRBJ2-3, with D maybe TRBD1 (6 bases). The CDR3 runs 15 residues. Deletions cut 4 bases from V and 1 base from J, with 13 bases between. Looked up from germline, CDR1 is SGHNT and CDR2 is YYREEE (reference sequence). The CDR3 coding sequence is TGTGCCAGCAGCCAGAGGGCAGGGGGCACAGATACGCAGTATTTT. It encodes CASSQRAGGTDTQYF.

The chain links TRBV7-9 to TRBJ2-4, with a weak D call TRBD1 (5 bases). The length of the CDR3 is 17 residues. V dropped 2 bases and J dropped 1 base, with 15 bases sitting between them. Per the germline V gene, CDR1 is SEHNR and CDR2 is FQNEAQ (reference sequence). CDR3 DNA sequence: TGTGCCAGCAGCTTAAGGGCCAGGGCTGGGGCCAAAAACATTCAGTACTTC. It specifies CASSLRARAGAKNIQYF.

This chain joins TRBV20-1 and TRBJ2-1, with a weak D call TRBD2 (5 bases). Trimming pared 6 bases from V and 9 bases from J, leaving 12 bases between. CDR3 length: 11 amino acids. CDR1 is DFQATT, CDR2 SNEGSKA, per germline (reference sequence). CDR3 nucleotide sequence: TGCAGTGCCCAGCTAGCAGGTGAGCAGTTCTTC. This sequence encodes CSAQLAGEQFF.

This clone was recorded only once. The rearrangement joins TRBV2 to TRBJ1-1; D gene uncertain. The CDR3 contains 13 residues. CDR1 is SNHLY, CDR2 FYNNEI, per germline. V was pared by 1 base and J by 4 bases, with 7 bases between. CDR3 sequence: CASSEVAGTEAFF. CDR3 nucleotides: TGTGCCAGCAGTGAAGTGGCAGGCACTGAAGCTTTCTTT.

V and J are TRBV5-1 and TRBJ1-1; D not resolved. The CDR3 runs to 11 residues. Germline V lookup: CDR1 SGHRS, CDR2 YFSETQ. Trimming pared 8 bases from V and 1 base from J, leaving 6 bases between. The DNA of the CDR3 is TGCGCCAGAAAGAGGAACACTGAAGCTTTCTTT. This gives the protein CARKRNTEAFF.

There are a few counts of this clone. This chain uses TRBV5-1 with TRBJ2-7; 14 nucleotides match TRBD2. The CDR3 is 16 amino acids. Germline CDR1 is SGHRS and CDR2 is YFSETQ. V gave up 1 base and J gave up 5 bases; unmatched junction bases: 5. For the CDR3, the DNA is TGCGCCAGCAGCTTGTCGGGACTAGCGGGAGTCAACGAGCAGTACTTC. This sequence encodes CASSLSGLAGVNEQYF. The whole variable domain, remainder taken from reference TRBV5-1 and TRBJ2-7, is KAGVTQTPRYLIKTRGQQVTLSCSPISGHRSVSWYQQTPGQGLQFLFEYFSETQRNKGNFPGRFSGRQFSNSRSEMNVSTLELGDSALYLCASSLSGLAGVNEQYFGPGTRLTVT.

The chain joins TRBV13 to TRBJ1-4; D is ambiguous. Trimming cost V 4 bases and J 10 bases, with 10 bases left between them. There are 12 residues in the CDR3. Per the germline V gene, CDR1 is PRHDT and CDR2 is FYEKMQ (reference sequence). In nucleotides, the CDR3 is TGTGCCAGCAGCTCCCGGGAAGGAAAACTGTTTTTT. Translating it yields CASSSREGKLFF.

This clone was seen just once. V and J are TRBV5-1 and TRBJ1-2; D may be TRBD1 (6 bases). Trimming removed 4 bases from V and 9 bases from J, with 19 bases in between. The germline V gene has CDR1 SGHRS and CDR2 YFSETQ. This CDR3 region has 14 residues. DNA of the CDR3: TGCGCCAGCAGCGACCTGGACAGCACATCCAGCTACACCTTC. This sequence encodes CASSDLDSTSSYTF.

The chain uses TRBV14 and TRBJ2-3, with TRBD2 as a possible D gene (7 bases). Deletions cut 4 bases from V and 3 bases from J, with 11 bases between. CDR3 length: 14 residues. From germline, CDR1 is SGHDN and CDR2 FVKESK. The CDR3: CASSPAGATDTQYF. The CDR3 DNA reads as TGTGCCAGCAGCCCCGCGGGGGCTACAGATACGCAGTATTTT.

V is TRBV4-2 and J is TRBJ2-3; 9 nucleotides line up with TRBD2. CDR3 size: 16 residues. The V segment lost 0 bases and the J segment 3 bases; nucleotides outside the gene matches: 4. Germline V gene lookup returns CDR1 LGHNA and CDR2 YNFKEQ. CDR3 DNA: TGTGCCAGCAGCCAAGAGTCGGCGGGAGGGACAGATACGCAGTATTTT. Translation gives CASSQESAGGTDTQYF.

This clone turned up a few times. The chain recombines TRBV13 with TRBJ2-3; 9 bases are a match to TRBD1. Trimming at V came to 2 bases and at J to 5 bases, leaving 8 bases not matched to a gene. CDR1 PRHDT and CDR2 FYEKMQ come from the germline V gene (reference sequence). The length of the CDR3 is 16 residues. The chain's CDR3 is CASSLPGQGFGDTQYF. The CDR3 DNA reads as TGTGCCAGCAGCTTACCCGGACAGGGGTTTGGAGATACGCAGTATTTT. The complete variable domain, with remaining parts taken from reference TRBV13 and TRBJ2-3, reads AAGVIQSPRHLIKEKRETATLKCYPIPRHDTVYWYQQGPGQDPQFLISFYEKMQSDKGSIPDRFSAQQFSDYHSELNMSSLELGDSALYFCASSLPGQGFGDTQYFGPGTRLTVL.

The V gene is TRBV18, the J gene TRBJ2-1, with 10 bases identical to TRBD2. Germline assignment: CDR1 KGHSH and CDR2 LQKENI. The ends lost 5 bases at V and 4 bases at J; junction bases unmatched: 5. The CDR3 length is 15 residues. CDR3 sequence (DNA): TGTGCCAGCTCAAAAGGACTAGCGGTGTACAATGAGCAGTTCTTC. Translated: CASSKGLAVYNEQFF. The entire variable domain, with the rest obtained from reference TRBV18 and TRBJ2-1, is as follows: NAGVMQNPRHLVRRRGQEARLRCSPMKGHSHVYWYRQLPEEGLKFMVYLQKENIIDESGMPKERFSAEFPKEGPSILRIQQVVRGDSAAYFCASSKGLAVYNEQFFGPGTRLTVL.

This chain joins TRBV7-7 and TRBJ2-1; 14 nucleotides align to TRBD2. Germline loops: CDR1 SSHAT, CDR2 FNYEAQ (reference sequence). The CDR3 has 16 residues. Germline trimming cut 6 bases from V and 10 bases from J; bases unmatched to any gene: 11. The CDR3 DNA reads TGTGCCAGCAGTCCAGTGACTAGCGGGAGGGGAGAGGAGCAGTTCTTC. Amino acid sequence: CASSPVTSGRGEEQFF.

In its sample, this clone was seen once. The chain combines TRBV7-2 with TRBJ2-7; 9 nucleotides match TRBD1. The CDR3 runs 15 residues. Germline V lookup: CDR1 SGHTA, CDR2 FQGNSA. Germline trimming cut 5 bases from V and 1 base from J; bases unmatched to any gene: 6. The CDR3 DNA follows: TGTGCCAGCAGCGGCGGGACAGGGAGGTCCTACGAGCAGTACTTC. Amino acids: CASSGGTGRSYEQYF.

The V call is TRBV27, the J call TRBJ2-7; TRBD2 matches 7 bases. CDR3 size: 13 residues. Germline V gene data show CDR1 as MNHEY and CDR2 as SMNVEV (reference sequence). Trimming at V came to 6 bases and at J to 4 bases, leaving 6 bases not matched to a gene. The CDR3 reads CASRGTNAYEQYF. The DNA for the CDR3 is TGTGCCAGCAGGGGGACTAACGCTTACGAGCAGTACTTC.

The V and J genes are TRBV6-1 and TRBJ2-7; D might be TRBD2 (6 bases). V was clipped by 2 bases and J by 3 bases, with 11 bases between them. Germline CDR1 reads MNHNS; CDR2 reads SASEGT. The CDR3 extends over 14 amino acids. For the CDR3, the DNA is TGTGCCAGCAGTGAATCCGGGGGAGGCTACGAGCAGTACTTC. Its protein is CASSESGGGYEQYF.

The chain couples TRBV5-1 to TRBJ2-7; D gene ambiguous. V was clipped by 1 base and J by 2 bases, with 7 bases between them. The CDR3 consists of 13 residues. The germline CDR1 and CDR2 sequences are SGHRS and YFSETQ. CDR3 in amino acids: CASSLSQPYEQYF. As DNA, the CDR3 is TGCGCCAGCAGCTTGAGTCAGCCCTACGAGCAGTACTTC.

V usage is TRBV4-1 and J usage is TRBJ2-5; TRBD1 or TRBD2 may be the D gene (6 bases each). Germline-derived CDR1 and CDR2 are MGHRA and YSYEKL. The CDR3 consists of 16 residues. V was pared by 1 base and J by 0 bases, with 12 bases between. The CDR3 sequence: CASSQGIGGYQETQYF. In DNA, the CDR3 is TGCGCCAGCAGCCAAGGTATAGGGGGGTACCAAGAGACCCAGTACTTC.

The CDR3 DNA is TGTGCCAGCAGCTCTTTACGTTATGGCTACACCTTC. Translating it yields CASSSLRYGYTF. The chain has TRBV28 and TRBJ1-2; D is undetermined. V was clipped by 6 bases and J by 5 bases, with 10 bases between them. The CDR3 has 12 amino acids. CDR1 is MDHEN and CDR2 is SYDVKM in the germline V gene.

As concerns this clone: Other DNA sequences in this specimen translate into the identical CDR3. This chain links TRBV28 with TRBJ2-7; maybe TRBD1 (5 bases). This CDR3 spans 12 amino acids. Germline CDR1 is MDHEN and CDR2 is SYDVKM. V lost 2 bases and J lost 5, with 7 bases in between. CDR3 region: CASSLDRDEQYF. DNA for the CDR3: TGTGCCAGCAGTTTAGACAGAGACGAGCAGTACTTC.

The chain combines TRBV21-1 with TRBJ2-1; TRBD1, the table's D call, was not compared with the DNA. TRBV21-1 is marked as a pseudogene. The CDR3 has 14 residues. CDR3 loop: CANSKALSGGEQFF. CDR3 coding DNA: TGTGCCAACAGCAAAGCGCTTTCAGGGGGTGAGCAGTTCTTC.

V is TRBV4-1 and J is TRBJ1-3, with D hard to call. V was cut by 0 bases and J by 13 bases, with 19 bases left in between. The CDR3 spans 15 residues. Germline-derived CDR1 and CDR2 are MGHRA and YSYEKL. The CDR3: CASSQELLPLGEIYF. The CDR3 DNA reads TGCGCCAGCAGCCAAGAGTTACTGCCCCTAGGCGAAATATATTTT.

The chain employs TRBV15 and TRBJ2-7, with 7 bases that match TRBD2. Losses at the gene ends were 4 bases for V and 2 bases for J; bases not matched to a gene: 2. The CDR3 runs to 13 residues. The germline gives CDR1 LNHNV, CDR2 YYDKDF (reference sequence). The CDR3 coding sequence is TGTGCCACCAGCACCGGGACTACCTACGAGCAGTACTTC. Translating gives CATSTGTTYEQYF. Variable domain in full (rest from reference TRBV15 and TRBJ2-7): DAMVIQNPRYQVTQFGKPVTLSCSQTLNHNVMYWYQQKSSQAPKLLFHYYDKDFNNEADTPDNFQSRRPNTSFCFLDIRSPGLGDTAMYLCATSTGTTYEQYFGPGTRLTVT.

The chain combines TRBV7-3 with TRBJ2-3; 10 bases map to TRBD1. The CDR3 covers 18 residues. In germline, CDR1 is SGHTA, CDR2 FQGTGA. The junction had 12 bases not matched to a gene; V was cut back by 2 bases and J by 4 bases. CDR3 DNA sequence: TGTGCCAGCAGCTTATCCAGTTCCGGGACAGGGGAGTCAGATACGCAGTATTTT. Translation gives CASSLSSSGTGESDTQYF. Complete variable domain (other parts from reference TRBV7-3 and TRBJ2-3): GAGVSQTPSNKVTEKGKYVELRCDPISGHTALYWYRQSLGQGPEFLIYFQGTGAADDSGLPNDRFFAVRPEGSVSTLKIQRTERGDSAVYLCASSLSSSGTGESDTQYFGPGTRLTVL.

CDR3: CASSLSGFSYEQYF. In DNA, the CDR3 is TGTGCCAGCAGTTTATCGGGGTTTTCCTACGAGCAGTACTTC. The V gene is TRBV27, the J gene TRBJ2-7; D ambiguous. V shed 0 bases and J shed 1 base, with 7 bases lying between them. The germline V gene has CDR1 MNHEY and CDR2 SMNVEV (reference sequence). The CDR3 length is 14 residues.

The chain employs TRBV9 and TRBJ2-7, with 9 bases matching TRBD1. Germline values: CDR1 SGDLS, CDR2 YYNGEE. With 3 bases clipped from V and 5 bases from J, the junction kept 9 bases outside the gene matches. This CDR3 spans 15 amino acids. The CDR3 bases are TGTGCCAGCAGCGAGGACGGGACAGGGCGGAACGAGCAGTACTTC. Its protein is CASSEDGTGRNEQYF.

V usage is TRBV6-1 and J usage is TRBJ2-7; the D gene is possibly TRBD2 (5 bases). V was clipped by 6 bases and J by 6 bases, with 12 bases between them. Germline V gene lookup returns CDR1 MNHNS and CDR2 SASEGT. This CDR3 spans 12 amino acids. As DNA, the CDR3 is TGTGCCAGCAGCTCTACGGCGGGCGAGCAGTACTTC. Amino acid sequence: CASSSTAGEQYF.

The V call is TRBV28, the J call TRBJ2-7; the D is unclear. Germline CDR1 is MDHEN and CDR2 is SYDVKM. Trimming shortened V by 6 bases and J by 7 bases, and 19 bases separated the two germline ends. There are 14 residues in the CDR3. CDR3 region: CASRPTPGPWEQYF. DNA of the CDR3: TGTGCCAGCAGACCGACACCGGGCCCTTGGGAGCAGTACTTC.

The chain uses TRBV6-1 and TRBJ2-7; 7 nucleotides match TRBD2. Germline assignment: CDR1 MNHNS and CDR2 SASEGT. Trimming at V came to 8 bases and at J to 2 bases, leaving 9 bases not matched to a gene. CDR3 size: 14 residues. The CDR3 DNA is TGTGCCAGCCAAAGGAGCGGGGAAGCCTACGAGCAGTACTTC. It translates to CASQRSGEAYEQYF.

This clone is labeled as medium-sized (0.01 to 0.1%). The chain carries TRBV18 and TRBJ2-7, with D unresolved. With 2 bases removed from V and 0 bases from J, the gap between germline ends came to 5 bases. Germline values: CDR1 KGHSH, CDR2 LQKENI. There are 13 residues in the CDR3. The CDR3 loop is CASSPGPSYEQYF. The CDR3 bases are TGTGCCAGCTCACCAGGTCCCTCCTACGAGCAGTACTTC.

This clone is deemed large. This chain joins TRBV6-5 and TRBJ2-1; TRBD1 matches at 7 bases. Germline loops: CDR1 MNHEY, CDR2 SVGAGI. After removal of 5 bases from V and 6 bases from J, the junction contained 4 bases not matched to a gene. The CDR3 covers 13 residues. This CDR3 reads CASSRQGSNEQFF. For the CDR3, the DNA is TGTGCCAGCAGTCGACAGGGATCCAATGAGCAGTTCTTC.

This clone was counted once. The chain recombines TRBV6-6 with TRBJ2-3; D uncertain. Trimming took off 7 bases at V and 0 bases at J, with 14 bases between the two ends. The CDR3 is 15 amino acids. Germline assignment: CDR1 MNHNY and CDR2 SVGAGI (reference sequence). The CDR3 DNA follows: TGTGCCAGCACCCGAAACCCCTCTAGCACAGATACGCAGTATTTT. Translated, it gives CASTRNPSSTDTQYF.